This T cell receptor beta chain was identified in a study of blood T cell repertoires in COVID-19. Study context: Acute-phase and convalescent COVID-19 samples originated in the United States, Italy and Spain.

The CDR3 runs to 9 residues. The germline gives CDR1 MNHEY, CDR2 SMNVEV (reference sequence). As to this clone: One end of the junction does not line up with germline, which may come from a read error.

In the study's own analysis: Estimation of nucleated cell counts was performed using reference gene primer amplification. Profiling relied on immunoSEQ multiplex PCR, and the TCRdb table lists in-frame clones only, not all of them. V, J and clone size reflect that table, while D and trimming were determined from the DNA. The sample records 100,000 to 150,000 clones, around 81% being singletons. Seattle's enrolled individuals joined amid active infection and were then monitored longitudinally. The material sequenced was peripheral blood. This receptor was obtained from a man aged 25 to 45 with COVID-19, enrolled during active disease. The chain joins TRBV27 to TRBJ1-1; no reliable D call. The CDR3 loop is CASSTHEVF. The DNA of the CDR3 is TGTGCCAGCAGTACACATGAGGTCTTT.